The T cell receptor beta chain under discussion was sequenced for a study of CD8 T cells in Susac syndrome. Trimming shortened V by 4 bases and J by 7 bases, and 14 bases separated the two germline ends. Germline CDR1 is SQVTM and CDR2 is ANQGSEA. This CDR3 comprises 14 residues. Sequencing of TCR beta was performed on blood CD8+ and CD4+ T cells. Negative isolation yielded CD8+ and CD4+ T cells; FACS enriched TEMRA cells. Reverse transcription of about 0.5 to 1 ug RNA was performed with random hexamers. A multiplex approach, immunoSEQ multiplex PCR, amplified TCR beta CDR3 across 54 Vbeta and 13 Jbeta. TCRdb recomputed calls from the immunoSEQ multiplex PCR reads with MiXCR, one row per CDR3 protein. The data show approximately 120,000 distinct CDR3 sequences, less than 95% seen once.

This sequence joins TRBV29-1 and TRBJ1-6; maybe TRBD1 (6 bases). The origin of this receptor is a human donor in good health. The sequenced sample consisted of CD8+ T cells from PBMCs. DNA of the CDR3: TGCAGCGTTGCTACCAGGGGCCCCAATTCACCCCTCCACTTT. It yields the protein CSVATRGPNSPLHF.